This T cell receptor (beta chain) was sequenced for a study of T cell responses to AZD1222 COVID-19 vaccine. This CDR3 comprises 13 residues. The germline gives CDR1 MNHNS, CDR2 SASEGT. The V gene lost 2 bases and the J gene lost 9 bases, with 13 bases spanning the gap. The study, taken as a whole, reports: Within unmutated variant regions lay the reported targets of nearly half of spike-specific TCRs. Researchers report vaccine-associated CD4 TCRs spanning spike, with dominance at 160-218 and 743-854.

Worth noting for this clone: Its specificity is unknown.

Produced via immunoSEQ multiplex PCR; TCRdb's table is partial and in-frame only. The table has approximately 74,000 clones, less than 85% seen once. The chain couples TRBV6-1 to TRBJ2-5; D gene unclear. This TCR came from an adult who received the AZD1222 COVID-19 vaccine. The input for sequencing was peripheral blood, taken 28 days after the second AZD1222 dose. The CDR3, as DNA: TGTGCCAGCAGTGAATGGGCGGCTCGGGCCCAGTACTTC. Amino acids: CASSEWAARAQYF.